This T cell receptor beta chain was obtained from a study of blood T cell repertoires in COVID-19 (dated by TCRdb to 2019 to 2021). As for the study more broadly: Samples from collaborators originated in the United States, Italy and Spain and spanned both the acute and convalescent phases of COVID-19. The material from the prospective study consisted of cDNA or gDNA derived from T cells, B-cell-depleted T cells, or PBMCs. Deeply sampled blood TCRbeta repertoires from subjects exposed to, actively infected with, or recovered from COVID-19 were included in the dataset. The repertoires were released in a freely available public database meant as a resource for research on the immune response to SARS-CoV-2. Samples were obtained from the ongoing ImmuneRACE study (first 160 participants) and from roughly 1,300 subjects provided by 6 global collaborators. Nearly every sample came with metadata listing a de-identified subject ID, COVID-19 status, age in years and sex. Where HLA class I and class II types were available, the types were taken from metadata supplied by the sample provider, not from assay-based typing. Overall study outcomes, separate from this receptor: The quantity of clinical and demographic metadata differed by source and by participant and was supplied without curation.

At one collaborating source in Seattle, patients were enrolled during active infection and were followed longitudinally through the course of disease. Collaborating institutions collected whole blood in K2EDTA tubes following their own protocols. For TCRbeta analysis, collaborators shipped samples as frozen whole blood, isolated PBMCs, or DNA extracted from either of those sample types. This clone was detected a few times. The antigen it binds to is not known. The record has no base qualities; no much larger clone is one base away. TCRbeta CDR3 regions were amplified from genomic DNA using the immunoSEQ Assay, a bias-controlled multiplex PCR. Turning to the authors' computational methods: Nucleated cell counts per sample were estimated from amplification of reference gene primers within the assay. To quantify the absolute abundance of each unique TCRbeta CDR3 rearrangement, sequence reads were collapsed and filtered. For each sample, productive Simpson clonality was calculated as the square root of Simpson's diversity index across productive rearrangements. TCRdb took this table from immuneACCESS and kept in-frame rearrangements with V and J called. Such tables lack part of the clones; where checked against another copy, unresolved V genes explain under half of the gap, and the rest is unexplained. D and trimming were read from the DNA, whereas the V and J calls and clone size are those reported in that table. Across this sample there are 250,000 to 350,000 clones, with about nine tenths seen only once. The top ten clones comprise about 6% of the sample.

This TCR was recovered from a woman between 45 and 65 years old with COVID-19, enrolled during active disease. Sequencing input: peripheral blood.

The CDR3 region has the sequence CASSPATRTSFNEQFF. The bases are TGTGCCAGCAGCCCCGCCACCCGGACTTCATTCAATGAGCAGTTCTTC. The chain couples TRBV3-1 (or the pseudogene TRBV3-2) to TRBJ2-1; TRBD2 is a possible D gene, resting on 5 matching bases. The CDR3 spans 16 residues, from the cysteine through the phenylalanine. Only CDR3 DNA is held: 48 bases, read in frame from base 1. The V end loses 4 bases and the J end loses 6 bases, and a stretch of 19 bases separates them. CDR1 is given as LGHDT and CDR2 as YNNKEL, both from the germline V gene (reference sequence).